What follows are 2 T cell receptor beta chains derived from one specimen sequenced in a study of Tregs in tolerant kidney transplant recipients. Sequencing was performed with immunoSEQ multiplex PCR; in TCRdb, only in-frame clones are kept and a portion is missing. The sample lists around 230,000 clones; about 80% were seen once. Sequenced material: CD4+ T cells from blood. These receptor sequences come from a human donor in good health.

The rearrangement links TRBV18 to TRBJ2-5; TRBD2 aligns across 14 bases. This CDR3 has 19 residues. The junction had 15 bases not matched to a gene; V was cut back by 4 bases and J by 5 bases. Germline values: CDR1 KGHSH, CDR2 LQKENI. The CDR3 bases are TGTGCCAGCTCACTCCGCCCTCCGACTAGCGGGAGGGCCGGGGAGACCCAGTACTTC. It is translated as CASSLRPPTSGRAGETQYF. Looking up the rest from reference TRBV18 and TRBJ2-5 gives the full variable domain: NAGVMQNPRHLVRRRGQEARLRCSPMKGHSHVYWYRQLPEEGLKFMVYLQKENIIDESGMPKERFSAEFPKEGPSILRIQQVVRGDSAAYFCASSLRPPTSGRAGETQYFGPGTRLLVL.

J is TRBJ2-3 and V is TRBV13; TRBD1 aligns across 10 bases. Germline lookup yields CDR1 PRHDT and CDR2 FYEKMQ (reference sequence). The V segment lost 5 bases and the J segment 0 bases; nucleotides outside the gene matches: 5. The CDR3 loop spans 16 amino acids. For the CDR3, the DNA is TGTGCCAGCAGCGACCGGACAGGGGGGAGCACAGATACGCAGTATTTT. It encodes CASSDRTGGSTDTQYF.